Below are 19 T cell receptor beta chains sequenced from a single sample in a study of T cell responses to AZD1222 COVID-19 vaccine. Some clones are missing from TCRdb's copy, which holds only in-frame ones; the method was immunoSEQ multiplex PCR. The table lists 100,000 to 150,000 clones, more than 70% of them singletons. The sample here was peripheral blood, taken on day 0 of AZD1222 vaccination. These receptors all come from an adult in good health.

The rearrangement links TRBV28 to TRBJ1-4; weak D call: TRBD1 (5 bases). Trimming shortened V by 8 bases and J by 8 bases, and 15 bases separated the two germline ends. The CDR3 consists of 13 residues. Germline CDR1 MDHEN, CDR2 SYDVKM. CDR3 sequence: CASSQGPWEKLFF. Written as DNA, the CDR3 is TGTGCCAGCTCCCAGGGCCCGTGGGAAAAACTGTTTTTT.

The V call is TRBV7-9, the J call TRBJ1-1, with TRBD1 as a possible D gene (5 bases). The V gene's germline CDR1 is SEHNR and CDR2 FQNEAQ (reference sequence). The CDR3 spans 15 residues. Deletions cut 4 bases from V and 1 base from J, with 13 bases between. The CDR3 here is CASSSLDKPNTEAFF. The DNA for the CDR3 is TGTGCCAGCAGCTCCCTGGACAAACCGAACACTGAAGCTTTCTTT.

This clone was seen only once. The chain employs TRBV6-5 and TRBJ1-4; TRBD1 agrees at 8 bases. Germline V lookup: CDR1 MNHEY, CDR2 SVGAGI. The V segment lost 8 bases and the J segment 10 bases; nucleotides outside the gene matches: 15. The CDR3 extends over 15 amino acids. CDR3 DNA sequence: TGTGCCAGCTCCACCCTCGGGACAGGAGTGGGAAAACTGTTTTTT. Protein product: CASSTLGTGVGKLFF.

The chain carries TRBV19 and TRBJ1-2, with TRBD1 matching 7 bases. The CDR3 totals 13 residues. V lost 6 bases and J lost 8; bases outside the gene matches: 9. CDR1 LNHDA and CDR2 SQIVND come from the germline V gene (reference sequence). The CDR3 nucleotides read TGTGCCAGTAGAACTGACAGGGTAAACGGCTACACCTTC. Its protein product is CASRTDRVNGYTF.

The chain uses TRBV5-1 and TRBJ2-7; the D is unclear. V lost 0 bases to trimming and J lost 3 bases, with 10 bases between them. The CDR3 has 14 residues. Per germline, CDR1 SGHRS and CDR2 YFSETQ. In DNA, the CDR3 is TGCGCCAGCAGCTTGGCCGGACGGAACTACGAGCAGTACTTC. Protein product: CASSLAGRNYEQYF.

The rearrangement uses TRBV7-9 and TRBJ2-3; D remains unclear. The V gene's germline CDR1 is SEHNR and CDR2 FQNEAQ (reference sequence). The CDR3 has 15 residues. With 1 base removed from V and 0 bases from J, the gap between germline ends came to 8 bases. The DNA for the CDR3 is TGTGCCAGCAGCTTAGGCTTCCAGAGCACAGATACGCAGTATTTT. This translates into CASSLGFQSTDTQYF.

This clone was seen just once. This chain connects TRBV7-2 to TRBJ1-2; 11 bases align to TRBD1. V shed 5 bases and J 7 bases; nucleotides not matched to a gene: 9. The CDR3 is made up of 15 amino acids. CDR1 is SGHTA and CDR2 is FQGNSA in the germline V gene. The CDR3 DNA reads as TGTGCCAGCAGCCTACGGGACAGGGGGAGTGGTGGCTACACCTTC. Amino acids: CASSLRDRGSGGYTF.

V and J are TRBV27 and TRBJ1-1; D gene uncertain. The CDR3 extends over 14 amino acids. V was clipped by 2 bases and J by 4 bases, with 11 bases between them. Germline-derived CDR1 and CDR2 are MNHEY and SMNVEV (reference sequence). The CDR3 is CASSLQVFGTEAFF. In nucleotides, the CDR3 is TGTGCCAGCAGTTTACAGGTGTTTGGCACTGAAGCTTTCTTT.

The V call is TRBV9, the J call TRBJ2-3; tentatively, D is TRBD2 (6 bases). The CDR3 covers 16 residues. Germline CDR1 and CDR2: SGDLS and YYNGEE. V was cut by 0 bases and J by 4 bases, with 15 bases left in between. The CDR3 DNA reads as TGTGCCAGCAGCGTAGTCGCGGGGAGAGGAGCAGATACGCAGTATTTT. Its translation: CASSVVAGRGADTQYF.

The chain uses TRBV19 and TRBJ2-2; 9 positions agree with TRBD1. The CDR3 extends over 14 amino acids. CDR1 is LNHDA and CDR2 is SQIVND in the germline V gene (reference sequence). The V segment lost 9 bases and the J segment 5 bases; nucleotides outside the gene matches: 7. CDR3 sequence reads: CASVPGQGTGELFF. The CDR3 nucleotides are TGTGCCAGCGTTCCGGGACAGGGTACCGGGGAGCTGTTTTTT.

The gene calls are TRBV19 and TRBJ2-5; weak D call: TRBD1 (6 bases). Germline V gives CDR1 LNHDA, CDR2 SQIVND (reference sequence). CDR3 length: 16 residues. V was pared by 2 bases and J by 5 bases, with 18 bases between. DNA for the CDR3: TGTGCCAGTAGTATATCCAGGGGCGCGGGTGACGAGACCCAGTACTTC. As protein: CASSISRGAGDETQYF.

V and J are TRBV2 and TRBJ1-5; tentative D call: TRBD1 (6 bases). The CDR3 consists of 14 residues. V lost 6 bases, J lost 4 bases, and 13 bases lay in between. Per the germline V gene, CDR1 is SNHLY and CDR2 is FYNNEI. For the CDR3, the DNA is TGTGCCAGCAGAGGGGGGATTTCTAATCAGCCCCAGCATTTT. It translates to CASRGGISNQPQHF. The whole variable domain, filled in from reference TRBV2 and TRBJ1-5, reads EPEVTQTPSHQVTQMGQEVILRCVPISNHLYFYWYRQILGQKVEFLVSFYNNEISEKSEIFDDQFSVERPDGSNFTLKIRSTKLEDSAMYFCASRGGISNQPQHFGDGTRLSIL.

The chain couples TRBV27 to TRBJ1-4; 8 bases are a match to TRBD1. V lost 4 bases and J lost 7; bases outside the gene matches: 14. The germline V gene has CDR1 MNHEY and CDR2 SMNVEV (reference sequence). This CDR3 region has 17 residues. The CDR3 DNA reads TGTGCCAGCAGTTGGGTTGGTACAACAGGGGGTGGTGAAAAACTGTTTTTT. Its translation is CASSWVGTTGGGEKLFF. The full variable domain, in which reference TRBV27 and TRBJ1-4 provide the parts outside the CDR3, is EAQVTQNPRYLITVTGKKLTVTCSQNMNHEYMSWYRQDPGLGLRQIYYSMNVEVTDKGDVPEGYKVSRKEKRNFPLILESPSPNQTSLYFCASSWVGTTGGGEKLFFGSGTQLSVL.

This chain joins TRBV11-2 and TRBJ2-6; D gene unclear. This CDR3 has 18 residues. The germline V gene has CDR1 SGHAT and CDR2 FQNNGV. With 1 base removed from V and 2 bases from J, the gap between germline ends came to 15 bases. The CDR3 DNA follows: TGTGCCAGCAGCTTAGCCACCCGTCCCAGAACTGGGGCCAACGTCCTGACTTTC. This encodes CASSLATRPRTGANVLTF.

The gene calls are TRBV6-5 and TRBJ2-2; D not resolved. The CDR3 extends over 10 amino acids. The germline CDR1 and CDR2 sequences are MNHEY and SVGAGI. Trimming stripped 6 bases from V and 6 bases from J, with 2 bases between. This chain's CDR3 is CASSSGELFF. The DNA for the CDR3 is TGTGCCAGCAGCTCCGGGGAGCTGTTTTTT.

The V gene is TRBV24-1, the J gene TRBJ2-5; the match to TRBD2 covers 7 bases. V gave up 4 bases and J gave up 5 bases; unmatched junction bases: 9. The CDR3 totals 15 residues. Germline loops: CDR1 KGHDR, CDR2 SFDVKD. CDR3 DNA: TGTGCCACCAGTGACCCGACTAGCTATACGGAGACCCAGTACTTC. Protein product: CATSDPTSYTETQYF.

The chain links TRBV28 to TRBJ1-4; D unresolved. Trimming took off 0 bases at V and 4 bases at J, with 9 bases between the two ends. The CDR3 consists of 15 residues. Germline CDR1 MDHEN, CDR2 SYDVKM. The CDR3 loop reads CASSLWGRNNEKLFF. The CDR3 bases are TGTGCCAGCAGTTTATGGGGCAGAAATAATGAAAAACTGTTTTTT.

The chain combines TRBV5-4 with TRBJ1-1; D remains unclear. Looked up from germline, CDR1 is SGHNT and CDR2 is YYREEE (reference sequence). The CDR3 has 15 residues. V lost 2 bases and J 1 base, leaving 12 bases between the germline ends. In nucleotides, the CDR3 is TGTGCCAGCAGCTTCCCGGGCAGCAGGAACACTGAAGCTTTCTTT. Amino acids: CASSFPGSRNTEAFF.

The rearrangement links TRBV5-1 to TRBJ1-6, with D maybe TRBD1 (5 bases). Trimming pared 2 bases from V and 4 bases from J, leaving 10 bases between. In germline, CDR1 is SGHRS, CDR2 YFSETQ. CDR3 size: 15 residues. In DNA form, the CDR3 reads TGCGCCAGCAGCTTAAGAACAGGATATAATTCACCCCTCCACTTT. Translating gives CASSLRTGYNSPLHF.